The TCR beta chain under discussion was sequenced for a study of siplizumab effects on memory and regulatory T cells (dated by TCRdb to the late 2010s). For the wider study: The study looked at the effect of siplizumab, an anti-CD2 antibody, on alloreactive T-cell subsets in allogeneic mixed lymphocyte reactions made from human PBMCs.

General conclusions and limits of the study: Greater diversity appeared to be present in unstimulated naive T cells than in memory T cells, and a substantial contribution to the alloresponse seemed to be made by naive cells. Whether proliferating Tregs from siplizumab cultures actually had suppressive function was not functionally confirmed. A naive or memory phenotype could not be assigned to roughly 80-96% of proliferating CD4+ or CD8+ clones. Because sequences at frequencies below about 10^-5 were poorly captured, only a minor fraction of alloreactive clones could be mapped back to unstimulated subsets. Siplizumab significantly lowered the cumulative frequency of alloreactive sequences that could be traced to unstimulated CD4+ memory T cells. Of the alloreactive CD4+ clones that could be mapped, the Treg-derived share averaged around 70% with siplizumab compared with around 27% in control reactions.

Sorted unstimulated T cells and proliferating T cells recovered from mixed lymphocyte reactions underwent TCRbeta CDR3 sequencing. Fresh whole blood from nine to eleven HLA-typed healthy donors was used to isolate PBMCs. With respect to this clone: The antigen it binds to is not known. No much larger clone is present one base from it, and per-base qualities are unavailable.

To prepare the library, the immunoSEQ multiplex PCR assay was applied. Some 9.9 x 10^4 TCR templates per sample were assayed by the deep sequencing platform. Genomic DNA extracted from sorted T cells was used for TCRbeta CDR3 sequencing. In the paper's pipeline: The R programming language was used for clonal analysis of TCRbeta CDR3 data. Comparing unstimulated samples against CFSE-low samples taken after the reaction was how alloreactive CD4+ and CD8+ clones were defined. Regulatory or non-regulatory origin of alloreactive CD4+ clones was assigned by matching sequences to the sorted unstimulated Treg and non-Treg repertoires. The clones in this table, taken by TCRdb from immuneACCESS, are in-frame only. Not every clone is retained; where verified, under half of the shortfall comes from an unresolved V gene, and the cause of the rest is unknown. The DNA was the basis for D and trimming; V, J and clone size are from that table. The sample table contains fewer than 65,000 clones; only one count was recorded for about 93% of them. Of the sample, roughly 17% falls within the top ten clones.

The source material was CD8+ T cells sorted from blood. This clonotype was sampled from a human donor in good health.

The CDR3 loop reads CASSAGQFTEAFF. The base sequence is TGTGCCAGCAGTGCGGGACAGTTCACTGAAGCTTTCTTT. This sequence uses TRBV6-5 and TRBJ1-1; 7 middle bases align to TRBD1. Counted from cysteine to phenylalanine, this CDR3 has 13 amino acids. Only CDR3 DNA is held: 39 bases, read in frame from base 1. The germline V gene sets CDR1 to MNHEY and CDR2 to SVGAGI. Trimming accounts for 5 bases at V and 4 bases at J, while the number of junction bases matched to no gene is 4.